One sample yielded the 25 T cell receptor beta chains listed below, sequenced in a study of T cell changes during pregnancy in multiple sclerosis. Only in-frame clones appear in the TCRdb table, and some are missing; sequencing was by immunoSEQ multiplex PCR. The repertoire has about 80,000 clones, approximately 95% of them found once; the top ten carry roughly 0.9%. The specimen was peripheral blood, collected in the second trimester of pregnancy. The receptor set was obtained from a female donor in good health, enrolled as a control in a pregnancy study.

This sequence joins TRBV27 and TRBJ2-7; 12 bases are shared with TRBD2. Germline CDR1 reads MNHEY; CDR2 reads SMNVEV (reference sequence). There are 15 residues in the CDR3. V gave up 3 bases and J gave up 3 bases; unmatched junction bases: 3. CDR3 nucleotides: TGTGCCAGCAGTTTGACTAGCGGGGGTCTCTACGAGCAGTACTTC. It is translated as CASSLTSGGLYEQYF.

The rearrangement uses TRBV28 and TRBJ2-7, with TRBD1 matching over 7 bases. The CDR3 is 14 residues long. The V segment lost 8 bases and the J segment 2 bases; nucleotides outside the gene matches: 9. Germline values: CDR1 MDHEN, CDR2 SYDVKM. In DNA form, the CDR3 reads TGTGCCAGCTATAAGACAGGGCTTACCTACGAGCAGTACTTC. Encoded protein: CASYKTGLTYEQYF. Full variable domain (remainder filled in from reference TRBV28 and TRBJ2-7): DVKVTQSSRYLVKRTGEKVFLECVQDMDHENMFWYRQDPGLGLRLIYFSYDVKMKEKGDIPEGYSVSREKKERFSLILESASTNQTSMYLCASYKTGLTYEQYFGPGTRLTVT.

In its sample, this clone was seen once. V usage is TRBV28 and J usage is TRBJ2-3; possibly TRBD2 for D (5 bases). Germline CDR1 reads MDHEN; CDR2 reads SYDVKM. The CDR3 has 16 amino acids. V was cut by 3 bases and J by 6 bases, with 19 bases left in between. CDR3 in DNA: TGTGCCAGCAGTTTTTCCGAGACGAGGGCCACTGATACGCAGTATTTT. Translated, it gives CASSFSETRATDTQYF.

The chain joins TRBV5-4 to TRBJ2-7; 8 bases map to TRBD1. CDR3 size: 14 residues. The junction had 5 bases not matched to a gene; V was cut back by 3 bases and J by 3 bases. Germline V gene data show CDR1 as SGHNT and CDR2 as YYREEE (reference sequence). The CDR3 nucleotides read TGTGCCAGCAGCTCCGGGACAGGTAGCTACGAGCAGTACTTC. This encodes CASSSGTGSYEQYF.

J is TRBJ2-1 and V is TRBV18; D not certain. The V gene lost 3 bases and the J gene lost 0 bases, with 12 bases spanning the gap. The CDR3 length is 16 residues. Per germline, CDR1 KGHSH and CDR2 LQKENI. DNA for the CDR3: TGTGCCAGCTCACCGGAGACTGGTTCCTCCTACAATGAGCAGTTCTTC. Residues: CASSPETGSSYNEQFF.

The chain employs TRBV15 and TRBJ2-2, with D maybe TRBD2 (6 bases). CDR3 size: 19 residues. The V end was cut by 1 base, the J end by 7 bases, with 25 bases between. Germline V gives CDR1 LNHNV, CDR2 YYDKDF (reference sequence). The CDR3 loop is CATSRGYKGSTGVDGELFF. CDR3 nucleotide sequence: TGTGCCACCAGCAGAGGGTACAAGGGAAGCACGGGGGTAGACGGGGAGCTGTTTTTT.

V usage is TRBV4-1 and J usage is TRBJ1-5; D gene unclear. Between the trimmed V and J ends, which lost 4 bases and 6 bases, there was a span of 22 bases. Germline CDR1 and CDR2: MGHRA and YSYEKL. The CDR3 has 17 residues. CDR3 sequence: CASSPLNAVERRQPQHF. CDR3 coding DNA: TGCGCCAGCAGCCCTCTTAACGCGGTAGAGCGGCGTCAGCCCCAGCATTTT.

The chain has TRBV6-1 and TRBJ1-6; 7 nucleotides agree with TRBD1. In germline, CDR1 is MNHNS, CDR2 SASEGT. This CDR3 spans 14 amino acids. V was clipped by 2 bases and J by 9 bases; unmatched bases: 4. The CDR3: CASSENQGGSPLHF. DNA for the CDR3: TGTGCCAGCAGTGAAAATCAGGGGGGTTCACCCCTCCACTTT.

CDR3 in amino acids: CASRVQTGLGANVLTF. CDR3 DNA: TGTGCCAGCAGGGTCCAGACAGGGCTGGGGGCCAACGTCCTGACTTTC. The V and J genes are TRBV28 and TRBJ2-6, with 7 bases aligning to TRBD1. CDR3 size: 16 residues. Germline V CDR1 and CDR2: MDHEN, SYDVKM. Trimming took 6 bases from V and 4 from J; bases not matched to a gene: 9.

The chain is built from TRBV19 and TRBJ2-3; possibly TRBD1 for D (5 bases). Germline-derived CDR1 and CDR2 are LNHDA and SQIVND (reference sequence). The V and J ends lost 9 bases and 2 bases respectively, with 18 bases between them. The length of the CDR3 is 15 residues. DNA of the CDR3: TGTGCCAGCACCCTAGGAAGCAGGGCCACAGATACGCAGTATTTT. It yields the protein CASTLGSRATDTQYF.

The CDR3 here is CASSLGPHEQYF. The CDR3 DNA reads TGTGCCAGCAGCTTGGGGCCACACGAGCAGTACTTC. This chain uses TRBV13 with TRBJ2-7; D is perhaps TRBD1 (5 bases). Looked up from germline, CDR1 is PRHDT and CDR2 is FYEKMQ (reference sequence). The V and J ends lost 3 bases and 5 bases respectively, with 8 bases between them. The CDR3 totals 12 residues.

The count of this clone is one. The rearrangement links TRBV29-1 to TRBJ2-1; TRBD2 might be the D (5 bases). Trimming cost V 1 base and J 12 bases, with 22 bases left between them. Germline CDR1 SQVTM, CDR2 ANQGSEA. The CDR3 spans 15 residues. CDR3 sequence reads: CSVEGKMDSLGSQFF. CDR3 in DNA: TGCAGCGTTGAAGGAAAAATGGACTCCTTGGGGTCGCAGTTCTTC.

In its sample, this clone was seen a few times. The V call is TRBV23-1, the J call TRBJ2-7, with D hard to call. TRBV23-1 is an open reading frame whose function is uncertain. V dropped 0 bases and J dropped 3 bases, with 12 bases sitting between them. There are 15 residues in the CDR3. CDR3 loop: CASSQSGRFSYEQYF. CDR3 DNA sequence: TGCGCCAGCAGTCAATCGGGCAGATTCAGCTACGAGCAGTACTTC.

This chain links TRBV5-1 with TRBJ2-1, with 7 nucleotides matching TRBD1. J was trimmed by 0 bases and V by 4 bases; bases with no gene match: 4. The CDR3 is 15 amino acids. The germline V gene encodes CDR1 SGHRS and CDR2 YFSETQ. This chain's CDR3 is CASSRGQNSYNEQFF. The CDR3 DNA is TGCGCCAGCAGCCGGGGACAGAACTCCTACAATGAGCAGTTCTTC.

Details on this clone: The junction and the germline gene differ at one end; a read error may be behind it. In DNA, the CDR3 is TGCGCCAGCAGCTCCTTCAATGAGCAGTTCTTC. This translates into CASSSFNEQFF. This chain connects TRBV5-1 to TRBJ2-1; D remains unclear. This CDR3 spans 11 amino acids. The germline CDR1 and CDR2 sequences are SGHRS and YFSETQ.

The sample holds a few counts of this clone. The gene calls are TRBV19 and TRBJ2-2; 9 positions agree with TRBD2. The CDR3 has 16 residues. V trimming: 4 bases; J trimming: 6 bases; junction bases outside the gene matches: 9. The germline V gene has CDR1 LNHDA and CDR2 SQIVND (reference sequence). As DNA, the CDR3 is TGTGCCAGTAGTAGAGTAGCGGGGGCGACCGCCGGGGAGCTGTTTTTT. It translates to CASSRVAGATAGELFF.

The V and J genes are TRBV7-6 and TRBJ1-3; tentative D call: TRBD1 (5 bases). With 8 bases removed from V and 0 bases from J, the gap between germline ends came to 8 bases. The CDR3 totals 13 residues. Germline CDR1 is SGHVS and CDR2 is FNYEAQ. The CDR3 is CASQGYSGNTIYF. The CDR3 coding sequence is TGTGCCAGCCAGGGTTACTCTGGAAACACCATATATTTT.

This chain joins TRBV10-1 and TRBJ2-7; 8 bases map to TRBD2. Unmatched junction bases numbered 8, after V lost 2 bases and J lost 2 bases. The CDR3 contains 16 residues. Germline CDR1 reads WNHNN; CDR2 reads SYGVQD (reference sequence). The CDR3 reads CASSEPLAGLPYEQYF. Here the CDR3 DNA reads TGCGCCAGCAGTGAGCCCCTAGCGGGCCTTCCCTACGAGCAGTACTTC.

The DNA of the CDR3 is TGCGCCAGCAGCTCCATCCTCCGGGATCGCCACGTTTCCTCTGGGGCCAACGTCCTGACTTTC. This sequence encodes CASSSILRDRHVSSGANVLTF. The chain links TRBV5-1 to TRBJ2-6; D is perhaps TRBD2 (5 bases). CDR1 is SGHRS, CDR2 YFSETQ, per germline. V was cut by 3 bases and J by 0 bases, with 25 bases left in between. The CDR3 totals 21 residues.

The chain carries TRBV5-4 and TRBJ1-2; 7 nucleotides match TRBD1. The CDR3 runs to 19 residues. V dropped 4 bases and J dropped 4; count of bases not matched to a gene: 22. CDR1 and CDR2 (germline): SGHNT, YYREEE (reference sequence). The CDR3 here is CASSPPMAPWTGGPYGYTF. In DNA form, the CDR3 reads TGTGCCAGCAGCCCGCCCATGGCCCCGTGGACAGGCGGTCCCTATGGCTACACCTTC.

This chain joins TRBV27 and TRBJ2-7, with 9 nucleotides matching TRBD1. V was clipped by 9 bases and J by 9 bases; unmatched bases: 15. There are 14 residues in the CDR3. Germline V gene sequence: CDR1 MNHEY, CDR2 SMNVEV (reference sequence). CDR3 nucleotides: TGTGCCAGTTCCCCGGGACAGGGACTACGAGGGCAGTACTTC. Its translation is CASSPGQGLRGQYF.

V gene TRBV5-1 combines with J gene TRBJ2-2; 8 bases are shared with TRBD2. The V gene end was trimmed by 0 bases and the J gene end by 4 bases; junction bases not matched to a gene: 5. CDR3 length equals 16 residues. Per germline, CDR1 SGHRS and CDR2 YFSETQ. The CDR3 loop reads CASSLAGTRTTGELFF. CDR3 sequence (DNA): TGCGCCAGCAGCTTGGCCGGGACTAGGACCACCGGGGAGCTGTTTTTT.

J is TRBJ2-7 and V is TRBV30; no reliable D call. Germline lookup yields CDR1 GTSNPN and CDR2 SVGIG (reference sequence). V lost 6 bases, J lost 5 bases, and 14 bases lay in between. The CDR3 runs to 12 residues. The CDR3 loop reads CACTPGHHEQYF. The CDR3 bases are TGTGCCTGCACCCCAGGTCACCACGAGCAGTACTTC.

The CDR3 coding sequence is TGTGCCAGCAGTCGACAGGGGACGAACACCGGGGAGCTGTTTTTT. It is translated as CASSRQGTNTGELFF. The chain employs TRBV2 and TRBJ2-2; 8 bases are shared with TRBD1. This CDR3 has 15 residues. With 5 bases clipped from V and 0 bases from J, the junction kept 2 bases outside the gene matches. From germline, CDR1 is SNHLY and CDR2 FYNNEI.

V gene TRBV19 combines with J gene TRBJ1-6, with D unclear. This CDR3 comprises 12 residues. Germline lookup yields CDR1 LNHDA and CDR2 SQIVND (reference sequence). Trimming stripped 11 bases from V and 6 bases from J, with 11 bases between. The CDR3 is CAVGTGNSPLHF. CDR3 coding DNA: TGTGCCGTTGGAACGGGTAATTCACCCCTCCACTTT.